This T cell receptor (beta chain) was recovered during a study of CD8+ T cells in alopecia areata. As for the study in general: The drug, tofacitinib, lasted 6 to 18 months, followed by 6 months off drug.

General observations from the study: A single nonresponder leaves the baseline CD8+ expansion link to response uncertain. Scalp sample sequencing also detects resident alphabeta T cells of normal skin.

To note about this clone: Its antigen is still unknown.

The ends were cut back, 3 bases at V and 2 bases at J, with 16 bases in the middle. The CDR3 loop spans 16 amino acids. CDR1 is SGDLS and CDR2 is YYNGEE in the germline V gene. Sequencing used cDNA as its template, made by extracting RNA and reverse transcribing it. The method was immunoSEQ multiplex PCR; TCRdb's version includes in-frame clones alone and lacks a portion of them. The sample records approximately 210,000 clones, 55% to 70% being singletons. Sample treatment: oral pan-JAK inhibitor, 5-10 mg twice daily. Sequencing was performed on CD4+ T cells sorted from blood, taken at week 4, from a patient treated with tofacitinib. V usage is TRBV9 and J usage is TRBJ2-3; D may be TRBD1 or TRBD2 (6 bases each). The clonotype originates from a human donor with alopecia areata. In DNA form, the CDR3 reads TGTGCCAGCAGCGGTTTTAAGGGGGGTACCACAGATACGCAGTATTTT. Protein: CASSGFKGGTTDTQYF.